Below, 31 T cell receptor beta chains from the same sample are listed, as sequenced in a study of shared clonotypes between healthy human individuals. TCRdb's copy holds only in-frame clones and misses some; the assay was immunoSEQ multiplex PCR. The sample yields fewer than 1.6 million clones, 98% to 99% seen once. The sequenced sample consisted of naive CD4+ T cells sorted from blood. The subset is: CD45RA+ positively selected. The receptors were gathered from a man aged 30-40 years in good health.

The V and J genes are TRBV7-2 and TRBJ2-5, with D possibly being TRBD2 (6 bases). The CDR3 totals 15 residues. CDR1 SGHTA and CDR2 FQGNSA come from the germline V gene. V was shortened by 3 bases and J by 5 bases, with 16 bases between the two germline ends. CDR3 DNA sequence: TGTGCCAGCAGCTTTGGACTGTTCGCGGGGGAGACCCAGTACTTC. Residues: CASSFGLFAGETQYF.

This chain links TRBV5-1 with TRBJ1-4; perhaps TRBD1 as D (5 bases). V gave up 4 bases and J gave up 7 bases, with 29 bases separating them. The CDR3 runs to 19 residues. CDR1 is SGHRS, CDR2 YFSETQ, per germline. This CDR3 reads CASSRKGQGQPAGGEKLFF. DNA for the CDR3: TGCGCCAGCAGCCGAAAAGGTCAGGGCCAGCCCGCGGGCGGTGAAAAACTGTTTTTT.

The chain is built from TRBV28 and TRBJ1-5, with TRBD1 matching 7 bases. Germline loops: CDR1 MDHEN, CDR2 SYDVKM. The CDR3 has 16 amino acids. The V segment lost 6 bases and the J segment 4 bases; nucleotides outside the gene matches: 12. The CDR3 DNA sequence: TGTGCCAGCAGACTCCTACGGGACAGCGTTAATCAGCCCCAGCATTTT. Its translation: CASRLLRDSVNQPQHF.

This sequence joins TRBV7-9 and TRBJ2-2, with D uncertain. V lost 7 bases and J 4 bases, leaving 4 bases between the germline ends. The CDR3 totals 11 residues. The germline V gene encodes CDR1 SEHNR and CDR2 FQNEAQ (reference sequence). The CDR3 region is CASIATGELFF. Here the CDR3 DNA reads TGTGCCAGCATAGCCACCGGGGAGCTGTTTTTT. Variable domain in full (rest from reference TRBV7-9 and TRBJ2-2): DTGVSQNPRHKITKRGQNVTFRCDPISEHNRLYWYRQTLGQGPEFLTYFQNEAQLEKSRLLSDRFSAERPKGSFSTLEIQRTEQGDSAMYLCASIATGELFFGEGSRLTVL.

In DNA form, the CDR3 reads TGTGCCACCCTTAGGGGGAAAGATCCTTACTATGGCTACACCTTC. It yields the protein CATLRGKDPYYGYTF. The chain carries TRBV6-1 and TRBJ1-2; D is possibly TRBD1 (6 bases). Germline CDR1 reads MNHNS; CDR2 reads SASEGT. CDR3 length: 15 residues. Trimming pared 10 bases from V and 3 bases from J, leaving 21 bases between.

The chain combines TRBV7-3 with TRBJ2-1; a weak D match, TRBD1 (7 bases). The germline V gene has CDR1 SGHTA and CDR2 FQGTGA. CDR3 length: 13 residues. The V end lost 2 bases, the J end lost 9 bases, and 11 bases lay between the germline ends. CDR3 coding DNA: TGTGCCAGCAGCTTAGTTCAGGGGGGTGAGCAGTTCTTC. It encodes CASSLVQGGEQFF. Based on the CDR3 plus reference TRBV7-3 and TRBJ2-1, the full variable domain is GAGVSQTPSNKVTEKGKYVELRCDPISGHTALYWYRQSLGQGPEFLIYFQGTGAADDSGLPNDRFFAVRPEGSVSTLKIQRTERGDSAVYLCASSLVQGGEQFFGPGTRLTVL.

The chain uses TRBV15 and TRBJ2-3; D is possibly TRBD2 (6 bases). Trimming took 1 base from V and 6 from J, leaving 17 bases between them. Germline V gene data show CDR1 as LNHNV and CDR2 as YYDKDF (reference sequence). This CDR3 comprises 16 residues. The CDR3 nucleotides are TGTGCCACCAGCAGAGTTCCGGGACTCATGGGGGATACGCAGTATTTT. Its translation: CATSRVPGLMGDTQYF. Together with reference TRBV15 and TRBJ2-3, the CDR3 gives the full variable domain: DAMVIQNPRYQVTQFGKPVTLSCSQTLNHNVMYWYQQKSSQAPKLLFHYYDKDFNNEADTPDNFQSRRPNTSFCFLDIRSPGLGDTAMYLCATSRVPGLMGDTQYFGPGTRLTVL.

The J gene is TRBJ2-4, the V gene TRBV10-1, with TRBD1 identical over 8 bases. Germline V gene data show CDR1 as WNHNN and CDR2 as SYGVQD (reference sequence). J was trimmed by 8 bases and V by 4 bases; bases with no gene match: 7. The CDR3 runs to 14 residues. The CDR3 DNA reads as TGCGCCAGCAGTGTTCAGGGGGCCGGGGACATTCAGTACTTC. The encoded protein is CASSVQGAGDIQYF.

In its sample, this clone was seen once. This chain's CDR3 is CASSQQGNTGELFF. Here the CDR3 DNA reads TGTGCCAGCTCTCAACAGGGGAACACCGGGGAGCTGTTTTTT. V usage is TRBV18 and J usage is TRBJ2-2; D possibly corresponds to TRBD1 (6 bases). Germline V gives CDR1 KGHSH, CDR2 LQKENI. The CDR3 has 14 amino acids. V lost 6 bases, J lost 1 base, and 9 bases lay in between.

The chain couples TRBV11-2 to TRBJ2-7; D is perhaps TRBD2 (5 bases). This CDR3 spans 14 amino acids. With 2 bases removed from V and 2 bases from J, the gap between germline ends came to 10 bases. Per germline, CDR1 SGHAT and CDR2 FQNNGV. Written as DNA, the CDR3 is TGTGCCAGCAGCTTACAAGCGGAGACCTACGAGCAGTACTTC. Translating gives CASSLQAETYEQYF.

The gene calls are TRBV6-1 and TRBJ2-7; perhaps TRBD1 as D (6 bases). The V and J ends lost 6 bases and 1 base respectively, with 13 bases between them. Germline V gene data show CDR1 as MNHNS and CDR2 as SASEGT. CDR3 length: 14 amino acids. CDR3 amino acids: CASRHRVESYEQYF. The CDR3 DNA sequence: TGTGCCAGCAGACACAGGGTTGAGTCCTACGAGCAGTACTTC.

The chain uses TRBV2 and TRBJ2-3; D perhaps matches TRBD1 (5 bases). The CDR3 has 13 residues. Germline V gives CDR1 SNHLY, CDR2 FYNNEI. Trimming took 7 bases from V and 1 from J, leaving 9 bases between them. CDR3 nucleotides: TGTGCCAGCAACGTCAGGGGCACAGATACGCAGTATTTT. This translates into CASNVRGTDTQYF.

J is TRBJ1-4 and V is TRBV4-1; 9 nucleotides match TRBD1. Trimming removed 0 bases from V and 15 bases from J; junction bases left unmatched: 5. CDR1 MGHRA and CDR2 YSYEKL come from the germline V gene. This CDR3 has 13 amino acids. For the CDR3, the DNA is TGCGCCAGCAGCCAAGAAAGGACAGGGGAGATGTTTTTT. This encodes CASSQERTGEMFF.

The chain employs TRBV29-1 and TRBJ2-7; TRBD1 is a possible D gene (6 bases). CDR1 is SQVTM and CDR2 is ANQGSEA in the germline V gene. The germline V and J ends were trimmed by 5 bases and 5 bases, with 13 bases remaining between them. There are 12 residues in the CDR3. The CDR3 reads CSVTNSGDEQYF. CDR3 nucleotide sequence: TGCAGCGTTACCAACTCAGGGGACGAGCAGTACTTC.

This clone was detected once. The V and J genes are TRBV5-5 and TRBJ2-3; 9 bases fit TRBD2. Looked up from germline, CDR1 is SGHKS and CDR2 is YYEKEE (reference sequence). This CDR3 is 14 amino acids long. V lost 4 bases, J lost 5 bases, and 5 bases stayed unmatched. CDR3 amino acids: CASSLGLAQDTQYF. In nucleotides, the CDR3 is TGTGCCAGCAGCCTCGGACTAGCGCAAGATACGCAGTATTTT.

The V gene is TRBV19, the J gene TRBJ2-7; D possibly corresponds to TRBD2 (6 bases). The CDR3 is made up of 15 amino acids. The germline gives CDR1 LNHDA, CDR2 SQIVND (reference sequence). The V end was cut by 11 bases, the J end by 3 bases, with 23 bases between. The CDR3 here is CALSSGGGSHYEQYF. CDR3 coding DNA: TGTGCCTTATCTTCTGGGGGAGGTTCACACTACGAGCAGTACTTC.

V gene TRBV18 combines with J gene TRBJ2-7; the D is unclear. CDR1 and CDR2 (germline): KGHSH, LQKENI. The CDR3 is made up of 14 amino acids. V dropped 2 bases and J dropped 2 bases, with 10 bases sitting between them. This CDR3 is CASSPTNTAYEQYF. The DNA for the CDR3 is TGTGCCAGCTCACCAACGAACACCGCCTACGAGCAGTACTTC.

In regard to this clone: The sample has other DNA sequences that encode this CDR3 too. This rearrangement joins TRBV5-1 to TRBJ1-1; 8 bases fit TRBD1. The germline gives CDR1 SGHRS, CDR2 YFSETQ. The CDR3 loop spans 14 amino acids. V gave up 3 bases and J gave up 2 bases; unmatched junction bases: 3. CDR3 region: CASSSGQGNTEAFF. Written as DNA, the CDR3 is TGCGCCAGCAGCTCAGGACAGGGAAACACTGAAGCTTTCTTT.

CDR3 in amino acids: CASSPDRGDEQYF. CDR3 nucleotide sequence: TGTGCCAGCAGCCCGGACAGAGGCGACGAGCAGTACTTC. V is TRBV7-8 and J is TRBJ2-7, with D possibly being TRBD1 (6 bases). Germline-derived CDR1 and CDR2 are SGHVS and FQNEAQ. The germline V and J ends were trimmed by 5 bases and 5 bases, with 13 bases remaining between them. The CDR3 covers 13 residues.

This chain joins TRBV9 and TRBJ2-1, with a possible D match to TRBD2 (5 bases). V was cut by 0 bases and J by 1 base, with 8 bases left in between. The germline gives CDR1 SGDLS, CDR2 YYNGEE. The CDR3 is 15 amino acids. The CDR3 reads CASSVVGESYNEQFF. The CDR3 coding sequence is TGTGCCAGCAGCGTAGTGGGAGAATCCTACAATGAGCAGTTCTTC.

The chain joins TRBV6-1 to TRBJ2-2; 7 bases align to TRBD2. The junction had 3 bases not matched to a gene; V was cut back by 3 bases and J by 5 bases. The CDR3 is made up of 14 amino acids. Germline CDR1 reads MNHNS; CDR2 reads SASEGT. The CDR3 region is CASSEGTKTGELFF. CDR3 nucleotide sequence: TGTGCCAGCAGTGAGGGGACTAAAACCGGGGAGCTGTTTTTT.

This clone was counted a single time. This chain links TRBV4-3 with TRBJ2-3; 12 bases line up with TRBD1. From germline, CDR1 is LGHNA and CDR2 YSLEER. This CDR3 has 17 residues. V was clipped by 1 base and J by 5 bases; unmatched bases: 7. In DNA form, the CDR3 reads TGCGCCAGCAGCCAAGGGCCGGGACAGGGGGCCGGAGATACGCAGTATTTT. Its translation is CASSQGPGQGAGDTQYF.

The rearrangement uses TRBV18 and TRBJ1-1; 7 bases fit TRBD1. The CDR3 consists of 16 residues. V lost 1 base and J lost 4; bases outside the gene matches: 9. Germline V lookup: CDR1 KGHSH, CDR2 LQKENI. CDR3: CASSPRGWDSGTEAFF. In nucleotides, the CDR3 is TGTGCCAGCTCACCACGGGGTTGGGACAGTGGCACTGAAGCTTTCTTT. Together with reference TRBV18 and TRBJ1-1, the CDR3 gives the full variable domain: NAGVMQNPRHLVRRRGQEARLRCSPMKGHSHVYWYRQLPEEGLKFMVYLQKENIIDESGMPKERFSAEFPKEGPSILRIQQVVRGDSAAYFCASSPRGWDSGTEAFFGQGTRLTVV.

As DNA, the CDR3 is TGTGCCAGCAGGCAAGGTGGCAGGGGGGGACAGCCCCAGCATTTT. It translates to CASRQGGRGGQPQHF. V usage is TRBV2 and J usage is TRBJ1-5, with TRBD1 identical over 7 bases. Trimming took 6 bases from V and 7 from J; bases not matched to a gene: 12. CDR1 and CDR2 from the germline V gene are SNHLY and FYNNEI. The CDR3 covers 15 residues.

The rearrangement uses TRBV5-4 and TRBJ2-3, with 8 nucleotides matching TRBD2. The ends lost 4 bases at V and 6 bases at J; junction bases unmatched: 4. The CDR3 sequence is 13 residues long. Germline V CDR1 and CDR2: SGHNT, YYREEE (reference sequence). Here the CDR3 DNA reads TGTGCCAGCAGCAATAGCGGGACTGATACGCAGTATTTT. Translated: CASSNSGTDTQYF.

The V gene is TRBV5-1, the J gene TRBJ1-4; D unresolved. This CDR3 contains 15 residues. V gave up 1 base and J gave up 1 base, with 8 bases separating them. The germline gives CDR1 SGHRS, CDR2 YFSETQ. CDR3 sequence: CASSLSGGTNEKLFF. The CDR3 region has the DNA TGCGCCAGCAGCTTGAGTGGAGGAACTAATGAAAAACTGTTTTTT.

The rearrangement uses TRBV7-6 and TRBJ2-1; D gene ambiguous. Germline CDR1 SGHVS, CDR2 FNYEAQ. V was trimmed by 5 bases and J by 4 bases, leaving 12 bases between them. The length of the CDR3 is 14 residues. For the CDR3, the DNA is TGTGCCAGCAGCCCGGGCCACTCTTACAATGAGCAGTTCTTC. It yields the protein CASSPGHSYNEQFF.

The rearrangement joins TRBV28 to TRBJ2-1; D is perhaps TRBD1 or TRBD2 (6 bases each). CDR1 is MDHEN, CDR2 SYDVKM, per germline. The CDR3 contains 13 residues. Between the trimmed V and J ends, which lost 3 bases and 7 bases, there was a span of 10 bases. The CDR3 loop reads CASSLGGGNEQFF. CDR3 nucleotides: TGTGCCAGCAGTTTGGGGGGCGGTAATGAGCAGTTCTTC.

The chain employs TRBV18 and TRBJ2-1; D uncertain. Germline lookup yields CDR1 KGHSH and CDR2 LQKENI. V was cut by 3 bases and J by 8 bases, with 14 bases left in between. CDR3 length equals 14 residues. The CDR3 DNA reads as TGTGCCAGCTCACCTTCGATTAGTAGCCATGAGCAGTTCTTC. Amino acid sequence: CASSPSISSHEQFF.

A note on this clone: Distinct nucleotide sequences in the sample also encode this CDR3. CDR3 coding DNA: TGTGCCAGCAGTTCGGACCGAAACTATGGCTACACCTTC. This translates into CASSSDRNYGYTF. The chain employs TRBV28 and TRBJ1-2; D is unresolved. CDR1 is MDHEN and CDR2 is SYDVKM in the germline V gene. The CDR3 is 13 amino acids. Trimming pared 4 bases from V and 2 bases from J, leaving 8 bases between.

This chain connects TRBV25-1 to TRBJ2-7; 10 bases map to TRBD1. V lost 3 bases to trimming and J lost 6 bases; unmatched junction nucleotides: 8. From germline, CDR1 is MGHDK and CDR2 SYGVNS. The CDR3 has 15 residues. This chain's CDR3 is CASSDVRTGGAEQYF. DNA of the CDR3: TGTGCCAGCAGTGACGTTAGGACAGGGGGGGCCGAGCAGTACTTC.